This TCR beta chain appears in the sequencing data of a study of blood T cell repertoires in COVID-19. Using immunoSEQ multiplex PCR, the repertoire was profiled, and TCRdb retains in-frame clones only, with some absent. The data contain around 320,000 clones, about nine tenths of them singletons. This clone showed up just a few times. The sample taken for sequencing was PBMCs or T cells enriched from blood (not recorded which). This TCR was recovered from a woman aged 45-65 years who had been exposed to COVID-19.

CDR3 coding DNA: TGTGCCAGCAGCTTAGAACCGGGGATAACTAATGAAAAACTGTTTTTT. This translates into CASSLEPGITNEKLFF. The chain recombines TRBV7-2 with TRBJ1-4; D is undetermined. Trimming removed 1 base at V and 1 base at J, with 10 bases between. In germline, CDR1 is SGHTA, CDR2 FQGNSA. The CDR3 spans 16 residues. The whole variable domain, filled in from reference TRBV7-2 and TRBJ1-4, reads GAGVSQSPSNKVTEKGKDVELRCDPISGHTALYWYRQSLGQGLEFLIYFQGNSAPDKSGLPSDRFSAERTGGSVSTLTIQRTQQEDSAVYLCASSLEPGITNEKLFFGSGTQLSVL.